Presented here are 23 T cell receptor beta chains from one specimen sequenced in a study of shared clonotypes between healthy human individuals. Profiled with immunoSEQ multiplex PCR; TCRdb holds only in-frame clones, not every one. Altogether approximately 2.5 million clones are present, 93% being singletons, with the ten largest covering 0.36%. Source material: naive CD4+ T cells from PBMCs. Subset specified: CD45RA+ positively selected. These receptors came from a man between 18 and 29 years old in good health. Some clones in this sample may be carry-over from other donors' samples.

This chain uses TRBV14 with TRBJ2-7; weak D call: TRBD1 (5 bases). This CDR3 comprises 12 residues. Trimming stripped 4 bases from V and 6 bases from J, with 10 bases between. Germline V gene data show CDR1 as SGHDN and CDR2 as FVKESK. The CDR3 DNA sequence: TGTGCCAGCAGCCCCCAAGGGGCCGAGCAGTACTTC. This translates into CASSPQGAEQYF.

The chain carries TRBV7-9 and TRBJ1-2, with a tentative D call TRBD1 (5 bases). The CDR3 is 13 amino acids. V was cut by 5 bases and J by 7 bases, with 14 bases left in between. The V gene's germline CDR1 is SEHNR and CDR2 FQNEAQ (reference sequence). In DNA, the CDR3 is TGTGCCAGCAGCCGCCGGGACGGATCTGGCTACACCTTC. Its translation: CASSRRDGSGYTF.

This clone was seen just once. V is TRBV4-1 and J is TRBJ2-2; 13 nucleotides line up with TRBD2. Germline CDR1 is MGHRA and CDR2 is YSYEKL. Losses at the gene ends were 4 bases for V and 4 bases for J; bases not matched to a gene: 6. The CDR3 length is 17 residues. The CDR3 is CASSPGLAGVLTGELFF. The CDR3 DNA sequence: TGCGCCAGCAGCCCTGGACTAGCGGGAGTTCTCACCGGGGAGCTGTTTTTT.

The CDR3, as DNA: TGTGCCAGCAGTGTTCTAGCGTTGAGCTCCTACGAGCAGTACTTC. Residues: CASSVLALSSYEQYF. This chain joins TRBV27 and TRBJ2-7, with a possible D match to TRBD2 (6 bases). Trimming took off 5 bases at V and 0 bases at J, with 14 bases between the two ends. This CDR3 spans 15 amino acids. The germline gives CDR1 MNHEY, CDR2 SMNVEV (reference sequence).

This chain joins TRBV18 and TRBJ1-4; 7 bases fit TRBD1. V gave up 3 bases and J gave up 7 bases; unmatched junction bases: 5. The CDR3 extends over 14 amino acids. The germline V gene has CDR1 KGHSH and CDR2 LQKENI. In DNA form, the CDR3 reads TGTGCCAGCTCACCGGACCGACAGGGTGAAAAACTGTTTTTT. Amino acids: CASSPDRQGEKLFF.

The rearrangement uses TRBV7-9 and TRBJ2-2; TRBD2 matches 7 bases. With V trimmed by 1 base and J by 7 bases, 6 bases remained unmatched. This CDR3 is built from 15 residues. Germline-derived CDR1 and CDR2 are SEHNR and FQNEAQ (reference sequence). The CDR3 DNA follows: TGTGCCAGCAGCTTAGTTAGCGGGCGGCACGGGGAGCTGTTTTTT. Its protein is CASSLVSGRHGELFF.

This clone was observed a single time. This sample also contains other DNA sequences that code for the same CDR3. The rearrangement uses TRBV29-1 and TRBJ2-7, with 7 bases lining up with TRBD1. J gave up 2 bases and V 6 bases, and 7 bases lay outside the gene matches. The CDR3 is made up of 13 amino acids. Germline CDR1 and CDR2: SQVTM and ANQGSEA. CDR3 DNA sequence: TGCAGCGTCCGCAGGGGGTTAACCTACGAGCAGTACTTC. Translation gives CSVRRGLTYEQYF.

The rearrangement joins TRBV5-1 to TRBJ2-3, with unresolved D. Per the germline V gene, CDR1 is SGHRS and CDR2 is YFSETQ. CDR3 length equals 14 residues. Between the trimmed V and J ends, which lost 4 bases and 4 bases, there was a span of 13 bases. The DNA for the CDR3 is TGCGCCAGCAGCGGCGGCGAATTGGCAGATACGCAGTATTTT. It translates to CASSGGELADTQYF.

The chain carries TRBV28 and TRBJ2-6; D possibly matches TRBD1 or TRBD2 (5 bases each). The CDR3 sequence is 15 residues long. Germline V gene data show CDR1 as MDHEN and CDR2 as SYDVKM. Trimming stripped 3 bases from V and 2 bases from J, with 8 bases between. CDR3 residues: CASSLGDAGANVLTF. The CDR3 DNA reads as TGTGCCAGCAGTTTGGGGGACGCTGGGGCCAACGTCCTGACTTTC.

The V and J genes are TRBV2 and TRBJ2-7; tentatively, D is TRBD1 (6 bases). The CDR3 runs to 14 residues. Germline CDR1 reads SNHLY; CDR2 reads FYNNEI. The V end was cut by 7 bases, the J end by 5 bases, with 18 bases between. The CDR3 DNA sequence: TGTGCCAGCATGGGCCTACAGGGTAGGAACGAGCAGTACTTC. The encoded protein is CASMGLQGRNEQYF.

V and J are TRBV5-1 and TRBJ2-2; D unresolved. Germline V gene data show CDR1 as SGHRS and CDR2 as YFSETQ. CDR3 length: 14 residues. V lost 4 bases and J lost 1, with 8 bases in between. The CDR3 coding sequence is TGCGCCAGCAGCCAAGGCCTGAACACCGGGGAGCTGTTTTTT. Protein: CASSQGLNTGELFF.

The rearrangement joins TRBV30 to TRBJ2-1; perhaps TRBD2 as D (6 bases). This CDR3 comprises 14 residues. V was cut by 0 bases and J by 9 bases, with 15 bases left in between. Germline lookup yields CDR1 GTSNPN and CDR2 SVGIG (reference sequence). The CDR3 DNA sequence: TGTGCCTGGAGTGTATACGGGAGTGCGTTTGAGCAGTTCTTC. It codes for CAWSVYGSAFEQFF.

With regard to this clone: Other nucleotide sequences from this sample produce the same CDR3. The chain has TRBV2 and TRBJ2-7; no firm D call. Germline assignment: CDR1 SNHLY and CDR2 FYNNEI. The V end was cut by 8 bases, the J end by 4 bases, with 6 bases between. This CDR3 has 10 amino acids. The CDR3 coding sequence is TGTGCCAGCGGGGATTACGAGCAGTACTTC. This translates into CASGDYEQYF.

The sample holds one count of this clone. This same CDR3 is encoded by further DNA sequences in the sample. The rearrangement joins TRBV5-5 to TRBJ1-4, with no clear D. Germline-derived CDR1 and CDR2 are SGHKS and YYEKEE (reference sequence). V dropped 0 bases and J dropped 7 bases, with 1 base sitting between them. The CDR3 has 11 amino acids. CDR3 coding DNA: TGTGCCAGCAGCTTGGTTGAAAAACTGTTTTTT. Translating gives CASSLVEKLFF.

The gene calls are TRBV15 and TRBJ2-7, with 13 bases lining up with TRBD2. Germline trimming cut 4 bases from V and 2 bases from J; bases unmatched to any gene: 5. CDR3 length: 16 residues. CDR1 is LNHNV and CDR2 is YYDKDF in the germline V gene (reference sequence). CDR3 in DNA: TGTGCCACCAGCACGAAACTAGCGGGAGGGACCTACGAGCAGTACTTC. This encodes CATSTKLAGGTYEQYF.

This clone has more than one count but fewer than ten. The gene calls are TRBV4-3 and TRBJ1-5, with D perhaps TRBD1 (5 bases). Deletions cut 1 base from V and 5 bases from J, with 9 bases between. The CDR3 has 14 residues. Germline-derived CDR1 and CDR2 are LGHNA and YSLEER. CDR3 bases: TGCGCCAGCAGCCAAGTTTTGGGGGATCAGCCCCAGCATTTT. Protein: CASSQVLGDQPQHF.

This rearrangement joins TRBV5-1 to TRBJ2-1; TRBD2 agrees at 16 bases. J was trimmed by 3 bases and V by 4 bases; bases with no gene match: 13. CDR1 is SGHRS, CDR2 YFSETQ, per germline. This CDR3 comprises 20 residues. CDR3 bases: TGCGCCAGCAGCGGAGGGGCCGGGACTAGCGGGAGGGCCCTCTACAATGAGCAGTTCTTC. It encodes CASSGGAGTSGRALYNEQFF.

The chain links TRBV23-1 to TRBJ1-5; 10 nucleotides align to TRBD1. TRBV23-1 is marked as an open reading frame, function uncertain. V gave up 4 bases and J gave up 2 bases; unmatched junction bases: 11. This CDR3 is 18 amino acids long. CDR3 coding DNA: TGCGCCAGCAGTCCGGGACAGGGGAGTACATTTGGCAATCAGCCCCAGCATTTT. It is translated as CASSPGQGSTFGNQPQHF.

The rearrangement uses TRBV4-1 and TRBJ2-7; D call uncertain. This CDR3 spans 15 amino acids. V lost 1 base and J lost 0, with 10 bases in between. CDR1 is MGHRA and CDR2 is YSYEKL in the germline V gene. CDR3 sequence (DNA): TGCGCCAGCAGCCAAGGGACCCTAAGCTCCTACGAGCAGTACTTC. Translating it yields CASSQGTLSSYEQYF.

CDR3 protein: CASSSVTGIGTNEKLFF. The CDR3, as DNA: TGTGCCAGCAGTTCGGTCACAGGGATCGGTACTAATGAAAAACTGTTTTTT. The chain employs TRBV28 and TRBJ1-4, with a tentative D call TRBD1 (6 bases). The CDR3 extends over 17 amino acids. Germline assignment: CDR1 MDHEN and CDR2 SYDVKM. The V end was cut by 4 bases, the J end by 2 bases, with 17 bases between.

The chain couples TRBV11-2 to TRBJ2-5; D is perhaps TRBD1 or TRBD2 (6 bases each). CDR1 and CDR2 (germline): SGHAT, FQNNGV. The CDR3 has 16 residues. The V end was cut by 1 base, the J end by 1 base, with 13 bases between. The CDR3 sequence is CASSLARGGGQETQYF. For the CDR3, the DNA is TGTGCCAGCAGCTTAGCCAGGGGAGGTGGCCAAGAGACCCAGTACTTC.

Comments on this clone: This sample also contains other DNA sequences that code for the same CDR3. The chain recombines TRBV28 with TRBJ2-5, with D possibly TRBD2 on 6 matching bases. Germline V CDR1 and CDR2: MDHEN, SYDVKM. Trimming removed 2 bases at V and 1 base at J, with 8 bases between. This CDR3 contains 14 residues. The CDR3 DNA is TGTGCCAGCAGTTTAGGGGGGTCCCAAGAGACCCAGTACTTC. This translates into CASSLGGSQETQYF.

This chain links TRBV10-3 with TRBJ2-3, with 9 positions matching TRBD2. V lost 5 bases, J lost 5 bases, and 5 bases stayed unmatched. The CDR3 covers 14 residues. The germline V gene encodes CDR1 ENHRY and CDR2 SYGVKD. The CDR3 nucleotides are TGTGCCATCAGTTTAGCGGGAGATATAGATACGCAGTATTTT. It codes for CAISLAGDIDTQYF.